These T cell receptor beta chains were read from a single sample in a study of shared clonotypes between healthy human individuals. The method was immunoSEQ multiplex PCR; TCRdb's version includes in-frame clones alone and lacks a portion of them. The sample lists around 530,000 clones; roughly four fifths were seen once. The material sequenced was PBMCs. The receptors originated from a woman between 40 and 50 years old in good health. Some clones in this sample may be carry-over from other donors' samples. Both conserved end residues are part of each CDR3. Fields, in order: clone size, D gene, V gene, J gene, CDR3 DNA, CDR3 protein. D genes are given only for firm matches. Clone size appears in some rows only: once, few, many, or a class for an expanded clone.

size: few
D: NA
V: TRBV5-4
J: TRBJ1-1
DNA: TGTGCCAGCAGCCAAATAGGGGGTTCTGAAGCTTTCTTT
CDR3: CASSQIGGSEAFF

size: NA
D: NA
V: TRBV4-2
J: TRBJ2-7
DNA: TGTGCCAGCAGCCAAGACCAGGGGACTCCCTACGAGCAGTACTTC
CDR3: CASSQDQGTPYEQYF

size: NA
D: TRBD1
V: TRBV6-1
J: TRBJ1-4
DNA: TGTGCCAGCAGGGACAGGGGGCTAGAAAAACTGTTTTTT
CDR3: CASRDRGLEKLFF

size: NA
D: NA
V: TRBV4-1
J: TRBJ1-4
DNA: TGCGCCAGCAGCCAAGTGGGGTTAACTAATGAAAAACTGTTTTTT
CDR3: CASSQVGLTNEKLFF

size: NA
D: NA
V: TRBV5-1
J: TRBJ2-7
DNA: TGCGCCAGCAGTCCGGGACTCTCCTACGAGCAGTACTTC
CDR3: CASSPGLSYEQYF

size: NA
D: TRBD2
V: TRBV7-3
J: TRBJ2-2
DNA: TGTGCCAGCAGCCCCGGGACTAGCGGGAGCGGCGGGGAGCTGTTTTTT
CDR3: CASSPGTSGSGGELFF

size: NA
D: NA
V: TRBV21-1
J: TRBJ2-1
DNA: TGTGCCAGCAGCAAACCGAGAGGGACAGTTCGGCGTGAGCAGTTCTTC
CDR3: CASSKPRGTVRREQFF

size: NA
D: NA
V: TRBV7-8
J: TRBJ2-4
DNA: TGTGCCAGCAGCCGGGACACGCAAAACATTCAGTACTTC
CDR3: CASSRDTQNIQYF

size: NA
D: NA
V: TRBV19
J: TRBJ2-2
DNA: TGTGCCAGTAAAGGGGGAGGGGGCACCGGGGAGCTGTTTTTT
CDR3: CASKGGGGTGELFF

size: NA
D: NA
V: TRBV6-1
J: TRBJ1-1
DNA: TGTGCCAGCAGGGCTCGTGAAGCTTTCTTT
CDR3: CASRAREAFF

size: NA
D: NA
V: TRBV27
J: TRBJ2-1
DNA: TGTGCCAGCAGTTTATATAGTTACAATGAGCAGTTCTTC
CDR3: CASSLYSYNEQFF

size: NA
D: TRBD1
V: TRBV7-3
J: TRBJ2-2
DNA: TGTGCCAGCAGCCCGGGACAGCTAAACACCGGGGAGCTGTTTTTT
CDR3: CASSPGQLNTGELFF

size: NA
D: TRBD1
V: TRBV6-4
J: TRBJ2-3
DNA: TGTGCCAGCAGTGTAGCACAGGGGGCAGATACGCAGTATTTT
CDR3: CASSVAQGADTQYF

size: NA
D: NA
V: TRBV27
J: TRBJ1-6
DNA: TGTGCCAGTGGGGCACGGGGGGCAGGTTCACCCCTCCACTTT
CDR3: CASGARGAGSPLHF

size: few
D: NA
V: TRBV2
J: TRBJ2-1
DNA: TGTGCCAGCAAGATTGGGGGAGTTGAGGGATCTGAGCAGTTCTTC
CDR3: CASKIGGVEGSEQFF

size: few
D: NA
V: TRBV4-1
J: TRBJ1-5
DNA: TGCGCCAGCAGCCAAGATGGCGGGCACAGTCAGCCCCAGCATTTT
CDR3: CASSQDGGHSQPQHF

size: NA
D: TRBD2
V: TRBV29-1
J: TRBJ2-7
DNA: TGCAGCGTGAGCGGGAGAGGTACCTACGAGCAGTACTTC
CDR3: CSVSGRGTYEQYF

size: NA
D: TRBD2
V: TRBV15
J: TRBJ2-3
DNA: TGTGCCACCAGCCGGAGGCTAGCGGGACGCACAGATACGCAGTATTTT
CDR3: CATSRRLAGRTDTQYF

size: NA
D: TRBD2
V: TRBV27
J: TRBJ2-3
DNA: TGTGCCAGCAGCTATGGGGCTAGCGGGCGTGATACGCAGTATTTT
CDR3: CASSYGASGRDTQYF

size: NA
D: NA
V: TRBV5-1
J: TRBJ1-6
DNA: TGCGCCAGCAGCTTGGAGGCAGGGAATAATTCACCCCTCCACTTT
CDR3: CASSLEAGNNSPLHF

size: once
D: TRBD1
V: TRBV29-1
J: TRBJ1-2
DNA: TGCAGCGTTGAGGGGACAGGGTTCTATGGCTACACCTTC
CDR3: CSVEGTGFYGYTF

size: NA
D: TRBD2
V: TRBV6-5
J: TRBJ2-5
DNA: TGTGCCAGCATCTCGACTAGCGGGAGACGAGGGTCCCAGTACTTC
CDR3: CASISTSGRRGSQYF

size: NA
D: NA
V: TRBV28
J: TRBJ1-5
DNA: TGTGCCAGCAGTTTTGGGGGAAGAAATCAGCCCCAGCATTTT
CDR3: CASSFGGRNQPQHF

size: NA
D: NA
V: TRBV10-3
J: TRBJ2-2
DNA: TGTGCCATCAGTGACTATGGGGCCGCCACCGGGGAGCTGTTTTTT
CDR3: CAISDYGAATGELFF

size: NA
D: TRBD2
V: TRBV7-3
J: TRBJ2-1
DNA: TGTGCCAGCAGCTTCGGGACTAGCGGATACAATGAGCAGTTCTTC
CDR3: CASSFGTSGYNEQFF

size: NA
D: NA
V: TRBV5-3
J: TRBJ2-7
DNA: TGTGCCAGAAGCTTGGTTGCGTACTTC
CDR3: CARSLVAYF

size: NA
D: TRBD1
V: TRBV7-2
J: TRBJ1-5
DNA: TGTGCCAGCAGCTTAAGGACAGGCTACAATCAGCCCCAGCATTTT
CDR3: CASSLRTGYNQPQHF

size: once
D: TRBD2
V: TRBV4-2
J: TRBJ2-2
DNA: TGTGCCAGCAGCCAAGACGCCCTAGCTGGGGTAGCGGGGAACACCGGGGAGCTGTTTTTT
CDR3: CASSQDALAGVAGNTGELFF

size: once
D: NA
V: TRBV27
J: TRBJ2-7
DNA: TGTGCCAGCAGTTTGTTGGCGCGGGGCTACGAGCAGTACTTC
CDR3: CASSLLARGYEQYF

size: few
D: NA
V: TRBV6-4
J: TRBJ2-2
DNA: TGTGCCAGCAGTGCGGGAGACACCGGGGAGCTGTTTTTT
CDR3: CASSAGDTGELFF

size: many
D: TRBD1
V: TRBV23-1
J: TRBJ2-6
DNA: TGCGCCAGCAGCCCTGCTAGGGGGCGTGGGGCCAACGTCCTGACTTTC
CDR3: CASSPARGRGANVLTF

size: NA
D: TRBD2
V: TRBV5-1
J: TRBJ2-7
DNA: TGCGCCAGCAGCCAGGGACTAGCGGGGTTCTCCTACGAGCAGTACTTC
CDR3: CASSQGLAGFSYEQYF

size: NA
D: NA
V: TRBV7-9
J: TRBJ2-1
DNA: TGTGCCAGCAGCACTCGAGGCGTTCATTTTGAGCAGTTCTTC
CDR3: CASSTRGVHFEQFF

size: once
D: NA
V: TRBV10-2
J: TRBJ1-3
DNA: TGCGCCAGCAGTGAGTGGGGGGTTGGAGGAAACACCATATATTTT
CDR3: CASSEWGVGGNTIYF

size: NA
D: NA
V: TRBV7-9
J: TRBJ2-3
DNA: TGTGCCAGCAGCTTGGGACGGGAGCCCAAGTATTTT
CDR3: CASSLGREPKYF

size: NA
D: TRBD2
V: TRBV30
J: TRBJ2-1
DNA: TGTGCCTTTCGTAGCGGGAGATACAATGAGCAGTTCTTC
CDR3: CAFRSGRYNEQFF

size: NA
D: NA
V: TRBV6-6
J: TRBJ2-5
DNA: TGTGCCAGCAGTTTGTCAGAACAAGAGACCCAGTACTTC
CDR3: CASSLSEQETQYF

size: NA
D: NA
V: TRBV5-4
J: TRBJ2-7
DNA: TGTGCCAGCAGCCCTGAGGGGGGGGCCTCCCCCTACGAGCAGTACTTC
CDR3: CASSPEGGASPYEQYF

size: NA
D: TRBD1
V: TRBV5-1
J: TRBJ2-7
DNA: TGCGCCAGCAGCCCCGACAGGGCTGGAGACGAGCAGTACTTC
CDR3: CASSPDRAGDEQYF

size: NA
D: NA
V: TRBV2
J: TRBJ2-1
DNA: TGTGCCAGCAGTGAAGTTGCAGTTTTCAATGAGCAGTTCTTC
CDR3: CASSEVAVFNEQFF

size: NA
D: NA
V: TRBV2
J: TRBJ2-3
DNA: TGTGCCAGCAGGGGGAGTGGAGATACGCAGTATTTT
CDR3: CASRGSGDTQYF

size: NA
D: TRBD1
V: TRBV6-6
J: TRBJ1-4
DNA: TGTGCCAGCAGAACACAGGGGACGGTCAATGAAAAACTGTTTTTT
CDR3: CASRTQGTVNEKLFF

size: NA
D: NA
V: TRBV15
J: TRBJ1-2
DNA: TGTGCCACCAGCCAAGTTAACAGGGCAGAGGGCTACACCTTC
CDR3: CATSQVNRAEGYTF

size: NA
D: NA
V: TRBV27
J: TRBJ1-5
DNA: TGTGCCAGCAGTTTAATGGCAGGGCGGAGTGGCAATCAGCCCCAGCATTTT
CDR3: CASSLMAGRSGNQPQHF

size: NA
D: TRBD2
V: TRBV7-9
J: TRBJ2-5
DNA: TGTGCCAGCAGCTTAGCAAGAGCGGGAGGGAGGGAGACCCAGTACTTC
CDR3: CASSLARAGGRETQYF

size: NA
D: NA
V: TRBV6-5
J: TRBJ1-2
DNA: TGTGCCAGCACCAAGGGGGGACTGACCTATGGCTACACCTTC
CDR3: CASTKGGLTYGYTF

size: few
D: NA
V: TRBV7-2
J: TRBJ1-5
DNA: TGTGCCAGCAGGCCGACCGGTTTTGACAATCAGCCCCAGCATTTT
CDR3: CASRPTGFDNQPQHF

size: NA
D: TRBD2
V: TRBV5-4
J: TRBJ2-7
DNA: TGTGCCAGCAGCTTGAGCGGGACCCCTTCCTACGAGCAGTACTTC
CDR3: CASSLSGTPSYEQYF

size: NA
D: NA
V: TRBV28
J: TRBJ2-2
DNA: TGTGCCTTGAGCCCCGCGAACACCGGGGAGCTGTTTTTT
CDR3: CALSPANTGELFF

size: NA
D: NA
V: TRBV5-8
J: TRBJ2-1
DNA: TGTGCCAGCAGCGCGGGGACGCTTAGGCGGAATGAGCAGTTCTTC
CDR3: CASSAGTLRRNEQFF